This is a list of T cell receptor beta chains from one sample in a study of cytomegalovirus exposure and HLA in healthy donors. Data came from immunoSEQ multiplex PCR; TCRdb stores just in-frame clones and leaves some out. The sample lists some 160,000 clones, 80% seen once, with around 2.3% in the top ten. Sequencing was carried out using PBMCs. The receptors were sampled from a male donor in good health and CMV-seronegative. CDR3s include the opening cysteine and the closing phenylalanine or tryptophan. The D gene is left open where the match is weak.

d_gene	v_gene	j_gene	CDR3aa
TRBD1	TRBV14	TRBJ1-6	CASSRTGYNSPLHF
TRBD1	TRBV5-5	TRBJ2-7	CASRMDRDEQYF
-	TRBV18	TRBJ1-6	CASSRTQGIDSPLHF
-	TRBV5-1	TRBJ2-1	CASSLGGDHLFGEQFF
TRBD1	TRBV4-1	TRBJ1-3	CASSRGTGYTIRSGNTIYF
TRBD1	TRBV18	TRBJ1-2	CASSLTGTDYGYTF
-	TRBV10-3	TRBJ2-2	CAISVRQGGTGELFF
-	TRBV27	TRBJ1-1	CASSLKARSEAFF
-	TRBV11-2	TRBJ2-1	CASSIRVPDLRSYNEQFF
TRBD1	TRBV5-1	TRBJ2-5	CASRDRVQQETQYF
-	TRBV19	TRBJ1-1	CASIGKGESEAFF
-	TRBV4-3	TRBJ1-1	CASSQEVGVGGYTEAFF
TRBD2	TRBV5-1	TRBJ2-5	CASSFLAGTQETQYF
-	TRBV6-5	TRBJ2-7	CASSYSSQGSYEQYF
-	TRBV5-1	TRBJ1-4	CASSYAFTPGEKLFF
TRBD1	TRBV5-1	TRBJ2-5	CASSLTGAGETQYF
-	TRBV7-2	TRBJ1-1	CASSLDAGGREAFF
TRBD1	TRBV18	TRBJ2-7	CASTRDRADEQYF
-	TRBV30	TRBJ1-5	CAWSVGRGRGTSNQPQHF
-	TRBV4-2	TRBJ1-2	CASSQADSGGYTF
-	TRBV7-9	TRBJ1-1	CASSLVGQPKDEAFF
TRBD1	TRBV10-2	TRBJ1-2	CASSRDRTQANYGYTF
TRBD1	TRBV5-1	TRBJ1-1	CASSFGQGNTEAFF